This T cell receptor beta chain derives from a study of T cells after yellow fever vaccination. General study results and limits: Weaker, the secondary response peaked sooner, at day 5 versus 15.

In the case of this clonotype: The antigen is not known.

Universal primer sites and UMIs were introduced during 5'RACE template-switching synthesis of TCR cDNA. TCRdb re-derived calls from the 5' RACE reads in MiXCR, one entry per CDR3 protein. The sample records approximately 550,000 distinct CDR3 sequences, roughly 21% being singletons. The source was PBMCs, collected 15 days after the yellow fever booster vaccination. This TCR was sampled from a man aged 30-40 years who received the YFV17D yellow fever vaccine.

The CDR3 spells CASSLGVHSGEKLFF. The CDR3 bases are TGTGCCAGCAGCTTAGGAGTACACTCTGGGGAAAAACTGTTTTTT. This chain uses TRBV7-2 with TRBJ1-4; D ambiguous. Between the trimmed V and J ends, which lost 1 base and 8 bases, there was a span of 14 bases. This CDR3 is 15 amino acids long. The germline gives CDR1 SGHTA, CDR2 FQGNSA.